These 29 T cell receptor beta chains came from one sample sequenced in a study of control samples from healthy donors and cancer patients. Measured with immunoSEQ multiplex PCR; TCRdb has only the in-frame clones, and not every one. Altogether 70,000 or so clones are present, over 65% being singletons, with the ten largest covering about 16%. Sequencing input: blood. All receptors come from a man in his fifties or sixties in good health.

The chain employs TRBV7-2 and TRBJ1-2, with D unclear. The V gene lost 5 bases and the J gene lost 0 bases, with 13 bases spanning the gap. CDR3 size: 15 residues. Germline CDR1 SGHTA, CDR2 FQGNSA. The CDR3 DNA reads as TGTGCCAGCAGCCCCTCGGTCGGGCCTAACTATGGCTACACCTTC. Residues: CASSPSVGPNYGYTF.

This chain joins TRBV6-2 or TRBV6-3 and TRBJ2-1; 7 bases are a match to TRBD2. Per germline, CDR1 MNHEY and CDR2 SVGEGT. V was pared by 2 bases and J by 12 bases, with 1 base of the junction left unmatched. This CDR3 has 11 residues. CDR3 loop: CASSYPGGQFF. The CDR3 bases are TGTGCCAGCAGTTACCCGGGAGGGCAGTTCTTC.

Regarding this clone: Other DNA sequences in the sample encode the same CDR3. This chain links TRBV4-3 with TRBJ2-3; 12 bases map to TRBD2. Germline CDR1 reads LGHNA; CDR2 reads YSLEER. The ends lost 3 bases at V and 0 bases at J; junction bases unmatched: 1. The CDR3 is made up of 16 amino acids. The DNA for the CDR3 is TGCGCCAGCAGCCAGGGGACTAGCGGGAGCACAGATACGCAGTATTTT. Its translation: CASSQGTSGSTDTQYF.

This chain uses TRBV7-9 with TRBJ1-1; D is unresolved. CDR3 length equals 10 residues. Germline V lookup: CDR1 SEHNR, CDR2 FQNEAQ (reference sequence). V gave up 4 bases and J gave up 9 bases, with 6 bases separating them. This chain's CDR3 is CASSSGQAFF. CDR3 coding DNA: TGTGCCAGCAGCTCAGGACAAGCTTTCTTT.

The chain recombines TRBV28 with TRBJ2-1, with TRBD1 as a possible D gene (5 bases). The CDR3 length is 15 residues. Between the trimmed V and J ends, which lost 8 bases and 0 bases, there was a span of 14 bases. Germline CDR1 and CDR2: MDHEN and SYDVKM. The DNA of the CDR3 is TGTGCCAGCGTTCCCGACGGACACTCCTACAATGAGCAGTTCTTC. Its translation is CASVPDGHSYNEQFF.

The chain combines TRBV25-1 with TRBJ1-3; TRBD1 is a possible D gene (5 bases). Germline V gives CDR1 MGHDK, CDR2 SYGVNS. CDR3 length: 13 residues. Deletions cut 9 bases from V and 8 bases from J, with 17 bases between. CDR3 sequence reads: CASTRALADTIYF. The CDR3 nucleotides read TGTGCCAGTACCAGGGCCCTTGCGGACACCATATATTTT.

This clone was recorded once. V usage is TRBV5-1 and J usage is TRBJ1-2; 9 positions agree with TRBD1. The CDR3 loop spans 14 amino acids. With V trimmed by 0 bases and J by 4 bases, 1 base remained unmatched. Per the germline V gene, CDR1 is SGHRS and CDR2 is YFSETQ. The CDR3 region has the DNA TGCGCCAGCAGCTTGGAGGGACAGGGCTATGGCTACACCTTC. Residues: CASSLEGQGYGYTF.

This clone was seen once. The genes are TRBV18 and TRBJ2-1; 14 nucleotides align to TRBD2. CDR1 and CDR2 from the germline V gene are KGHSH and LQKENI. This CDR3 comprises 15 residues. Germline trimming cut 3 bases from V and 9 bases from J; bases unmatched to any gene: 4. The CDR3 loop reads CASSPNGLAGGEQFF. The CDR3 DNA reads as TGTGCCAGCTCACCTAACGGACTAGCGGGAGGTGAGCAGTTCTTC. The full variable domain, its missing parts supplied by reference TRBV18 and TRBJ2-1, is NAGVMQNPRHLVRRRGQEARLRCSPMKGHSHVYWYRQLPEEGLKFMVYLQKENIIDESGMPKERFSAEFPKEGPSILRIQQVVRGDSAAYFCASSPNGLAGGEQFFGPGTRLTVL.

This chain connects TRBV7-2 to TRBJ2-7; either TRBD1 or TRBD2 may fit D (6 bases each). There are 15 residues in the CDR3. Trimming left V 1 base short and J 2 bases short, with 12 bases between. From germline, CDR1 is SGHTA and CDR2 FQGNSA. The CDR3 nucleotides read TGTGCCAGCAGCTTAGTGGAGGGGGGAACCTACGAGCAGTACTTC. The encoded protein is CASSLVEGGTYEQYF.

The chain carries TRBV9 and TRBJ1-2; the match to TRBD1 covers 7 bases. V shed 3 bases and J 7 bases; nucleotides not matched to a gene: 6. The germline V gene encodes CDR1 SGDLS and CDR2 YYNGEE. The CDR3 extends over 13 amino acids. The CDR3 region has the DNA TGTGCCAGCAGCGAGCGACAGGGTTTTGGCTACACCTTC. Its protein is CASSERQGFGYTF.

Remarks on this clone: Germline is not matched at one junction end, which may reflect a read error. The chain has TRBV12-3 or TRBV12-4 and TRBJ2-1; D might be TRBD2 (6 bases). This CDR3 spans 11 amino acids. The CDR3: CATHQGRGVIF. CDR3 coding DNA: TGTGCCACCCACCAGGGCCGCGGGGTGATCTTC.

CDR3 bases: TGTGCCAGCAGCCCAGGACAGTCGGCGATCGATGGCTACACCTTC. It encodes CASSPGQSAIDGYTF. The rearrangement joins TRBV7-2 to TRBJ1-2, with D possibly TRBD1 on 6 matching bases. The CDR3 contains 15 residues. Trimming took off 5 bases at V and 6 bases at J, with 19 bases between the two ends. Germline V CDR1 and CDR2: SGHTA, FQGNSA.

V and J are TRBV29-1 and TRBJ1-2; 9 nucleotides agree with TRBD1. This CDR3 is 15 amino acids long. The germline gives CDR1 SQVTM, CDR2 ANQGSEA. V shed 7 bases, J shed 2 bases, and the junction held 11 bases outside the gene matches. The CDR3 DNA reads TGCAGCGCCCTCCCTACAGACAGGGGGAACTATGGCTACACCTTC. Amino acids: CSALPTDRGNYGYTF.

The chain links TRBV10-3 to TRBJ2-7; 10 nucleotides line up with TRBD2. The CDR3 length is 15 residues. Unmatched junction bases numbered 11, after V lost 10 bases and J lost 2 bases. Germline V CDR1 and CDR2: ENHRY, SYGVKD. For the CDR3, the DNA is TGTGCCACGCTCGACCGGACTAGCGGACCCTACGAGCAGTACTTC. The encoded protein is CATLDRTSGPYEQYF.

V and J are TRBV5-6 and TRBJ2-5; unclear D gene. Trimming removed 1 base from V and 5 bases from J, with 9 bases in between. In germline, CDR1 is SGHDT, CDR2 YYEEEE. The CDR3 is made up of 13 amino acids. CDR3 nucleotide sequence: TGTGCCAGCAGCTTGACCCACATGGAGACCCAGTACTTC. Protein sequence: CASSLTHMETQYF.

This sequence joins TRBV2 and TRBJ2-1; 8 bases are shared with TRBD2. The CDR3 has 15 amino acids. V gave up 2 bases and J gave up 6 bases; unmatched junction bases: 6. Germline lookup yields CDR1 SNHLY and CDR2 FYNNEI. Here the CDR3 reads CASSETGGPGNEQFF. CDR3 nucleotides: TGTGCCAGCAGTGAAACGGGAGGGCCGGGCAATGAGCAGTTCTTC.

The rearrangement uses TRBV7-8 and TRBJ2-7; D is ambiguous. The ends were cut back, 4 bases at V and 4 bases at J, with 11 bases in the middle. CDR1 and CDR2 (germline): SGHVS, FQNEAQ. CDR3 size: 13 residues. For the CDR3, the DNA is TGTGCCAGCAGCTCTGGGGTACGTTACGAGCAGTACTTC. It specifies CASSSGVRYEQYF.

This chain uses TRBV27 with TRBJ1-5; 7 bases match TRBD1. V trimming: 4 bases; J trimming: 8 bases; junction bases outside the gene matches: 5. Germline lookup yields CDR1 MNHEY and CDR2 SMNVEV (reference sequence). The CDR3 extends over 13 amino acids. The CDR3: CASSWIRGEPQHF. The CDR3 DNA reads as TGTGCCAGCAGTTGGATCAGGGGGGAGCCCCAGCATTTT.

The J gene is TRBJ2-1, the V gene TRBV19; TRBD1 matches at 9 bases. The V and J ends lost 6 bases and 9 bases, in that order; junction bases with no gene match: 9. Germline loops: CDR1 LNHDA, CDR2 SQIVND (reference sequence). The CDR3 length is 14 residues. CDR3 protein: CASRRRDRVFEQFF. Written as DNA, the CDR3 is TGTGCCAGTAGGCGTCGGGACAGGGTATTTGAGCAGTTCTTC.

The rearrangement links TRBV6-1 to TRBJ2-3, with 16 bases matching TRBD2. Germline values: CDR1 MNHNS, CDR2 SASEGT. The CDR3 totals 19 residues. The V and J ends lost 2 bases and 3 bases, in that order; junction bases with no gene match: 8. CDR3 residues: CASSEYYRGLAGGTDTQYF. The CDR3 region has the DNA TGTGCCAGCAGTGAATATTATCGGGGACTAGCGGGAGGGACAGATACGCAGTATTTT.

The chain has TRBV9 and TRBJ1-2; D is ambiguous. This CDR3 spans 14 amino acids. Trimming left V 6 bases short and J 0 bases short, with 12 bases between. CDR1 is SGDLS, CDR2 YYNGEE, per germline. In DNA form, the CDR3 reads TGTGCCAGCACCGTCGGCAGAACTAACTATGGCTACACCTTC. Protein sequence: CASTVGRTNYGYTF.

This clone was detected a few times. The chain combines TRBV5-1 with TRBJ1-3; D uncertain. Germline CDR1 is SGHRS and CDR2 is YFSETQ. The CDR3 has 13 amino acids. Trimming shortened V by 4 bases and J by 0 bases, and 5 bases separated the two germline ends. The CDR3 region is CASSPDSGNTIYF. Here the CDR3 DNA reads TGCGCCAGCAGCCCCGACTCTGGAAACACCATATATTTT.

In regard to this clone: Additional DNA sequences in this sample encode the identical CDR3. This chain uses TRBV30 with TRBJ2-1; D is unresolved. Germline CDR1 GTSNPN, CDR2 SVGIG (reference sequence). This CDR3 has 11 amino acids. Trimming cost V 5 bases and J 0 bases, with 2 bases left between them. The CDR3 nucleotides read TGTGCCTGGGGCTCCTACAATGAGCAGTTCTTC. Its translation: CAWGSYNEQFF.

CDR3 sequence reads: CASSREDRSNEKLFF. The CDR3, as DNA: TGCGCCAGCAGCCGGGAGGACAGATCTAATGAAAAACTGTTTTTT. The V call is TRBV4-1, the J call TRBJ1-4, with D tentatively TRBD1 (6 bases). CDR3 length: 15 amino acids. V shed 4 bases and J shed 3 bases, with 12 bases lying between them. CDR1 MGHRA and CDR2 YSYEKL come from the germline V gene.

The rearrangement uses TRBV19 and TRBJ2-5; the match to TRBD2 covers 12 bases. The CDR3 consists of 16 residues. V dropped 5 bases and J dropped 4; count of bases not matched to a gene: 8. From germline, CDR1 is LNHDA and CDR2 SQIVND (reference sequence). CDR3 amino acids: CASSPPTSGRSETQYF. The CDR3 DNA sequence: TGTGCCAGTAGTCCCCCGACTAGCGGGAGATCAGAGACCCAGTACTTC.

The chain couples TRBV5-6 to TRBJ1-6; D gene ambiguous. Trimming shortened V by 1 base and J by 10 bases, and 15 bases separated the two germline ends. This CDR3 is built from 15 residues. Germline lookup yields CDR1 SGHDT and CDR2 YYEEEE. The CDR3 DNA reads as TGTGCCAGCAGCTTGACAGCGGTAACTTCCTCACCCCTCCACTTT. This translates into CASSLTAVTSSPLHF.

This clone has only one observation. The chain combines TRBV11-2 with TRBJ1-3; D is undetermined. Germline V gene lookup returns CDR1 SGHAT and CDR2 FQNNGV. The CDR3 length is 14 residues. V was cut by 5 bases and J by 0 bases, with 8 bases left in between. This CDR3 is CASSPRDSGNTIYF. CDR3 coding DNA: TGTGCCAGCAGCCCCCGGGACTCTGGAAACACCATATATTTT.

The gene calls are TRBV7-2 and TRBJ1-2; D gene uncertain. Trimming left V 4 bases short and J 4 bases short, with 13 bases between. Germline lookup yields CDR1 SGHTA and CDR2 FQGNSA. The CDR3 spans 14 residues. The CDR3 nucleotides read TGTGCCAGCAGCTCGTCCCTACCCCCCTATGGCTACACCTTC. Amino acids: CASSSSLPPYGYTF.

This sequence joins TRBV19 and TRBJ1-1; D gene ambiguous. V dropped 5 bases and J dropped 4 bases, with 14 bases sitting between them. Germline V gene lookup returns CDR1 LNHDA and CDR2 SQIVND (reference sequence). The CDR3 extends over 14 amino acids. CDR3 nucleotide sequence: TGTGCCAGTAGTCTTCAGCGAAGAAGCACTGAAGCTTTCTTT. The encoded protein is CASSLQRRSTEAFF. Supplemented by reference TRBV19 and TRBJ1-1, the full variable domain reads DGGITQSPKYLFRKEGQNVTLSCEQNLNHDAMYWYRQDPGQGLRLIYYSQIVNDFQKGDIAEGYSVSREKKESFPLTVTSAQKNPTAFYLCASSLQRRSTEAFFGQGTRLTVV.